The source of this TCR beta chain is a study of blood T cells in healthy people across ages. This clonotype was picked up a small number of times. Peripheral blood from each donor was collected in a volume of approximately 9.2 milliliters. The CDR3 sequence is 14 residues long. The germline V gene has CDR1 SQVTM and CDR2 ANQGSEA. V was cut by 5 bases and J by 1 base, with 14 bases left in between. A second PCR of 7 to 11 cycles used a sample-barcoded 5' primer and a J-beta primer mix. TCRdb independently ran MiXCR on the 5' RACE reads; one entry per CDR3 protein. The table has roughly 1.4 million distinct CDR3 sequences, roughly 64% seen once.

V gene TRBV29-1 combines with J gene TRBJ1-1, with unresolved D. Material for sequencing was blood. This TCR was sampled from a man between 18 and 29 years old in good health. The CDR3 spells CSVSGRFANTEAFF. In DNA, the CDR3 is TGCAGCGTTTCGGGTCGATTTGCGAACACTGAAGCTTTCTTT.